This T cell receptor beta chain was identified during a study of T cells in Graves' hyperthyroidism and ophthalmopathy. This clonotype was seen more than once but under ten times. The antigen remains unidentified. Authors of the study amplified TCR beta CDR3 regions from RNA transcripts. First-round RT-PCR with HTBI primers amplified the TCR CDR3 region. TCRdb reanalysed the multiplex PCR reads using MiXCR and keeps one entry per CDR3 protein. This table holds roughly 700,000 distinct CDR3 sequences, around 15% found once. With V trimmed by 3 bases and J by 7 bases, 13 bases remained unmatched. Germline loops: CDR1 MGHRA, CDR2 YSYEKL. There are 16 residues in the CDR3. Newly diagnosed hyperthyroidism patients aged 18 to 65 years had disease lasting under 2 months. Uncontrolled infections, other autoimmune diseases, pregnancy or lactation led to exclusion of patients. Whole-study results and caveats: A model of 13 V-J features distinguished ophthalmopathy from stable hyperthyroidism. Model predictions of ophthalmopathy came a median approximately 6 months before onset.

The sequencing input was blood. This chain links TRBV4-1 with TRBJ2-7, with 9 bases aligning to TRBD2. The source is a man aged 45-60 years with Graves' hyperthyroidism. The DNA for the CDR3 is TGCGCCAGCAGCCATCCCGCAGGGCGGGAGGGCCGGGAGCAGTACTTC. Translation: CASSHPAGREGREQYF.